The subject of this entry is one T cell receptor beta chain. No antigen is known for it. The read halts 3 residues ahead of the CDR3 end, with the missing end drawn from the germline J gene. Some clones are missing from TCRdb's copy, which holds only in-frame ones; the method was immunoSEQ multiplex PCR. The table for this sample gives about 52,000 clones. The sample comes from a study of Tregs in tolerant kidney transplant recipients. Whole-study findings and limits: The most relevant donor-specific Treg TCRbeta repertoire apparently came from expansion with activated donor B cells.

This CDR3 has 15 amino acids. With V trimmed by 4 bases and J by 4 bases, 9 bases remained unmatched. Germline CDR1 and CDR2: SGHRS and YFSETQ. This chain uses TRBV5-1 with TRBJ1-2; 8 nucleotides agree with TRBD1. The receptor was isolated from a human donor who received a combined kidney and bone marrow transplant. Here the sequenced sample was CD4+ T cells from blood, taken before the transplant. The CDR3 sequence: CASSRTRGPGYGYTF. The CDR3 bases that were read are TGCGCCAGCAGCAGAACCAGGGGGCCTGGCTATGGC.